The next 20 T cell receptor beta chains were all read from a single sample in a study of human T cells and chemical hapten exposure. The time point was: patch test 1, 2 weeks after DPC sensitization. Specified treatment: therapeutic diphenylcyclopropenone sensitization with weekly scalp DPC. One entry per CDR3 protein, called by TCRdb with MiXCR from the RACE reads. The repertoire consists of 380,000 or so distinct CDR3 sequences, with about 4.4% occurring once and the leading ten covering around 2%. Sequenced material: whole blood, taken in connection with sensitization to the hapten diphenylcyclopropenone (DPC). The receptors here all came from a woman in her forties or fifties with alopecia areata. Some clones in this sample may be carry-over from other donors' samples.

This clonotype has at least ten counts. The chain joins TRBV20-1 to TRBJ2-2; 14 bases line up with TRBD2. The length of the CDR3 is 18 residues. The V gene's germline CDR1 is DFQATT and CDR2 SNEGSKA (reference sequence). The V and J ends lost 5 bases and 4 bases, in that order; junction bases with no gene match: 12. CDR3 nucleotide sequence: TGCAGTGCTTCGCCCGGGACTAGCGGGAGAGGAGCCACCGGGGAGCTGTTTTTT. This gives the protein CSASPGTSGRGATGELFF.

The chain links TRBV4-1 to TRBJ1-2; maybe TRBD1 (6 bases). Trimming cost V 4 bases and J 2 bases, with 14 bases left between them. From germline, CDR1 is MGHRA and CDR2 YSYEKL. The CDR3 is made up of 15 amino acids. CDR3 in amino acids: CASSPLDRLNYGYTF. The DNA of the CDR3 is TGCGCCAGCAGCCCTTTGGACAGATTGAACTATGGCTACACCTTC.

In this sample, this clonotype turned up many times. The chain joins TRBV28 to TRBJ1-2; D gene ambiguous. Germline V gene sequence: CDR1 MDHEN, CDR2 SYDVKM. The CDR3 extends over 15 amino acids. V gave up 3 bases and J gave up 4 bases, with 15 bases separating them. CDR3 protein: CASSFRSGQAYGYTF. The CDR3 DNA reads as TGTGCCAGCAGTTTTAGGTCGGGCCAGGCCTATGGCTACACCTTC.

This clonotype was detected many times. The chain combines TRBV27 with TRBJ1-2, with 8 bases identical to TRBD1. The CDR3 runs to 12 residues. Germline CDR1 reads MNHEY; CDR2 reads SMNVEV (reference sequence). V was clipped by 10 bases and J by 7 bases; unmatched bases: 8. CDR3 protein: CATPGQGGGYTF. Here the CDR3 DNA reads TGTGCCACCCCCGGACAGGGAGGTGGCTACACCTTC.

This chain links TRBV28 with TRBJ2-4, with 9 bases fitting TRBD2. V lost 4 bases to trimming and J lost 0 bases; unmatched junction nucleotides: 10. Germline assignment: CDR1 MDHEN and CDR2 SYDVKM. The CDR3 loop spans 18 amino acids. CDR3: CASSYSPSGTLAKNIQYF. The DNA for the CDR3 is TGTGCCAGCAGTTATTCCCCTAGCGGGACCCTAGCCAAAAACATTCAGTACTTC.

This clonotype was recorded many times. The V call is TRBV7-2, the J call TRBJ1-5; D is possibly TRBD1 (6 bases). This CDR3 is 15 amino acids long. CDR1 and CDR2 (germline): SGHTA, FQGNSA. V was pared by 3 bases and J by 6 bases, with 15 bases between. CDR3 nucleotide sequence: TGTGCCAGCAGCTTGGATGCAGGGGTACTTCAGCCCCAGCATTTT. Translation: CASSLDAGVLQPQHF.

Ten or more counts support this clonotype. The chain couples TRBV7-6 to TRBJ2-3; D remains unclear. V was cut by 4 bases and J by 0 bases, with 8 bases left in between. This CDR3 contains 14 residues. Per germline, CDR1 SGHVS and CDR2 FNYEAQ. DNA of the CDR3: TGTGCCAGCAGCTCAGTACGAAGCACAGATACGCAGTATTTT. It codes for CASSSVRSTDTQYF.

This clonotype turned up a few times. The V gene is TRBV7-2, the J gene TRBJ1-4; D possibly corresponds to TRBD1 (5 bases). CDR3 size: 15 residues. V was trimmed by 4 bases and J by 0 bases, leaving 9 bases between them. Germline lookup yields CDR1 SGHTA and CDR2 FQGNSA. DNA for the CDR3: TGTGCCAGCAGCTCGTCAGGGTCAACTAATGAAAAACTGTTTTTT. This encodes CASSSSGSTNEKLFF.

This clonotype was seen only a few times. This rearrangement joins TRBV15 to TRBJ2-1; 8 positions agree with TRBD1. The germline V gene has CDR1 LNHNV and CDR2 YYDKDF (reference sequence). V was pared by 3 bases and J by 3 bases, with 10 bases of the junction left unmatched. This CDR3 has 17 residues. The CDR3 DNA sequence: TGTGCCACCAGCAGTCGAGAACAGGGGGATTTCTACAATGAGCAGTTCTTC. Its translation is CATSSREQGDFYNEQFF.

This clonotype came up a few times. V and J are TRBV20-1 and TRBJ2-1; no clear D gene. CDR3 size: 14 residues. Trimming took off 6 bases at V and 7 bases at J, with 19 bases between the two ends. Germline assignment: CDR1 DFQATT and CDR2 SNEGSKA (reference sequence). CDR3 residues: CSATQSVTRNEQFF. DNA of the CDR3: TGCAGTGCCACCCAATCCGTTACGAGGAATGAGCAGTTCTTC.

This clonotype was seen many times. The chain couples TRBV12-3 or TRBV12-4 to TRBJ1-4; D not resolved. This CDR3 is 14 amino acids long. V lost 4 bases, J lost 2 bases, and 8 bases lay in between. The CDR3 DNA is TGTGCCAGCAGTTGGGGTCAGACTAATGAAAAACTGTTTTTT. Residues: CASSWGQTNEKLFF.

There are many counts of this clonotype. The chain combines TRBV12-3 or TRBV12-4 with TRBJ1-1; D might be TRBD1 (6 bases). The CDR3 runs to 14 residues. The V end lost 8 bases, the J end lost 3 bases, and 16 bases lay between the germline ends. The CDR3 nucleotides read TGTGCCAGCGGGGGGGGCGGCGGGTACACTGAAGCTTTCTTT. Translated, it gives CASGGGGGYTEAFF.

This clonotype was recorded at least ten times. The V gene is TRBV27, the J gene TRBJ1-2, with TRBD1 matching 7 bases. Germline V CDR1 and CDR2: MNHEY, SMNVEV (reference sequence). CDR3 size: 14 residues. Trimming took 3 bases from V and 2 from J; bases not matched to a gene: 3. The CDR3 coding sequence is TGTGCCAGCAGTTTCGGCAGGGGGAACTATGGCTACACCTTC. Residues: CASSFGRGNYGYTF.

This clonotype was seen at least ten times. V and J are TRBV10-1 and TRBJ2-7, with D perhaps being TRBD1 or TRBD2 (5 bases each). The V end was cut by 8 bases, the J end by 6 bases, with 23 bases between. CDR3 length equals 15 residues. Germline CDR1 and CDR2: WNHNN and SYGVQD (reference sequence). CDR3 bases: TGCGCCAGCGGCAACCCCGGGACCAACGGTCTCGAGCAGTACTTC. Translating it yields CASGNPGTNGLEQYF.

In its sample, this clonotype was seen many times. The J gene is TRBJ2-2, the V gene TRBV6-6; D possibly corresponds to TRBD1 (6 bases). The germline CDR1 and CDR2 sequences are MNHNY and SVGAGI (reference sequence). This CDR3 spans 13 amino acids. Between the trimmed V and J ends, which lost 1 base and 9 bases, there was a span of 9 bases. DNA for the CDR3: TGTGCCAGCAGTTACTTAGGGGGACGGGAGCTGTTTTTT. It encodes CASSYLGGRELFF.

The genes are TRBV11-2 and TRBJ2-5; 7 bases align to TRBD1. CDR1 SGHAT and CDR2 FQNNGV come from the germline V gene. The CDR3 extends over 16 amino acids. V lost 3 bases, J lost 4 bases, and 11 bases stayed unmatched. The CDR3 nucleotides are TGTGCCAGCAGCTTCCGGACAGGATATACCGGAGAGACCCAGTACTTC. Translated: CASSFRTGYTGETQYF.

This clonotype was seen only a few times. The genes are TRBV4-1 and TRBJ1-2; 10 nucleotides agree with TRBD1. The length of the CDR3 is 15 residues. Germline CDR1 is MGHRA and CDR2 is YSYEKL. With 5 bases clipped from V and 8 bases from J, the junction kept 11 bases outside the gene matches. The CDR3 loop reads CASSYQVGTGDGYTF. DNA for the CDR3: TGCGCCAGCAGCTACCAAGTGGGGACAGGGGACGGCTACACCTTC.

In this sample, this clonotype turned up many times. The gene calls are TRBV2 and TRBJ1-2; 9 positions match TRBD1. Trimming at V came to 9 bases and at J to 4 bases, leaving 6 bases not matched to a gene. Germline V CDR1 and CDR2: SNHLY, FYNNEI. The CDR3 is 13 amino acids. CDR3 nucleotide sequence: TGTGCCAGGAGGGACAGGGCCCTCTATGGCTACACCTTC. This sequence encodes CARRDRALYGYTF.

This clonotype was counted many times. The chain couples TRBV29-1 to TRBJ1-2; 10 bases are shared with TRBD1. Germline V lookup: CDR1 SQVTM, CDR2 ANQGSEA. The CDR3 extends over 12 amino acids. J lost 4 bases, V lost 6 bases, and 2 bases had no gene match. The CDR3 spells CSVGTGAYGYTF. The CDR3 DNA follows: TGCAGCGTCGGGACAGGGGCCTATGGCTACACCTTC.

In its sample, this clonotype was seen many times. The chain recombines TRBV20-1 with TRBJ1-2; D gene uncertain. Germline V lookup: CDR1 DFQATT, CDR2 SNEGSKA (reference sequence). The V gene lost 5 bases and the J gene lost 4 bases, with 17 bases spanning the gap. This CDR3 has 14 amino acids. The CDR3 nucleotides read TGCAGTGCTCGCCGGGCGGCCCTTGGCTATGGCTACACCTTC. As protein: CSARRAALGYGYTF.